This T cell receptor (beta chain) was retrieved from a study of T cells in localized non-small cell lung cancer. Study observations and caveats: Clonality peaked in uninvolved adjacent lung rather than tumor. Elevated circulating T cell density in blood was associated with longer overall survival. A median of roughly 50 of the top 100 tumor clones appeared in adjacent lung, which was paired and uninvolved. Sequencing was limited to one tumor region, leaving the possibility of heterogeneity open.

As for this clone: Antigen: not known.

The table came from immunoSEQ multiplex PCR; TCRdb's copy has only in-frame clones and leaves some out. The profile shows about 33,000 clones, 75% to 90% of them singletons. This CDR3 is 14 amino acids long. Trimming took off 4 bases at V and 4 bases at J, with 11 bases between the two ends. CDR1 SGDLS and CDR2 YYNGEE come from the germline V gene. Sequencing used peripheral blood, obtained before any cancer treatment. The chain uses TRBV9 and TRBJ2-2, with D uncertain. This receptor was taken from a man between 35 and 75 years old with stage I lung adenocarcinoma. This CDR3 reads CASSSLFGTGELFF. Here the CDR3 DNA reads TGTGCCAGCAGCTCGCTTTTTGGCACCGGGGAGCTGTTTTTT.